This T cell receptor beta chain is drawn from a study of response to subunit inactivated influenza vaccine. Study-level points and caveats: Each seasonal influenza vaccination, the authors suggested, recruits few new T cells.

Germline lookup yields CDR1 SGHVS and CDR2 FQNEAQ. The V gene end was trimmed by 7 bases and the J gene end by 0 bases; junction bases not matched to a gene: 7. CDR3 length: 16 amino acids. This clonotype has more than one count but fewer than ten. Its antigen is not identified. TCRdb fed the RT-PCR reads into MiXCR, producing one record per CDR3 protein. The sample lists fewer than 550,000 distinct CDR3 sequences; around 25% were seen once. The source is a man aged 50 to 59 who received an inactivated influenza vaccine. The material sequenced was CD4+ T cells sorted from PBMCs, taken more than 4 days after vaccination. The chain is built from TRBV7-8 and TRBJ2-1; TRBD2 agrees at 9 bases. The CDR3 coding sequence is TGTGCCAGCACGGAGCTAGCGGGAAGCTCCTACAATGAGCAGTTCTTC. It specifies CASTELAGSSYNEQFF.